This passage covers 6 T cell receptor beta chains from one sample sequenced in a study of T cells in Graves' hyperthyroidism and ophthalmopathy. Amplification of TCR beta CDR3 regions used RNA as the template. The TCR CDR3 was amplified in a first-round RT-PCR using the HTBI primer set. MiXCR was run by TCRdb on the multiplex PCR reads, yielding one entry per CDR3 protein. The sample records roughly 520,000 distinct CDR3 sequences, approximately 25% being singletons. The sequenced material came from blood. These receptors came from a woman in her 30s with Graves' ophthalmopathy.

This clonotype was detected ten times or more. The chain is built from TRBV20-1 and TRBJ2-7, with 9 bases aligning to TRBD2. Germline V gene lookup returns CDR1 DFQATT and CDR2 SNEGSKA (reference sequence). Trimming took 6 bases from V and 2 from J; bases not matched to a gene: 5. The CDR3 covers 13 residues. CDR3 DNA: TGCAGTGCACGGACTAGCGAACCCTACGAGCAGTACTTC. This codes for CSARTSEPYEQYF.

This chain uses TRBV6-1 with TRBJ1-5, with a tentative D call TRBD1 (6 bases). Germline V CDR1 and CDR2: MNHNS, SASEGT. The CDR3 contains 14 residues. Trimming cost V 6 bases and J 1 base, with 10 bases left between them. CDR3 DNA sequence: TGTGCCAGCAGGAACGGACAGAGCAATCAGCCCCAGCATTTT. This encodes CASRNGQSNQPQHF.

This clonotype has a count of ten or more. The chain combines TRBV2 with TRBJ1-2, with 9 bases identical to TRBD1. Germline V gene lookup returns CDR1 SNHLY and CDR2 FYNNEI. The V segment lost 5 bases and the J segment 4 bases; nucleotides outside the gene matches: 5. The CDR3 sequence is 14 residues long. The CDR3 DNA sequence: TGTGCCAGCAGTACAGGGGGCGGAGGCTATGGCTACACCTTC. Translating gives CASSTGGGGYGYTF.

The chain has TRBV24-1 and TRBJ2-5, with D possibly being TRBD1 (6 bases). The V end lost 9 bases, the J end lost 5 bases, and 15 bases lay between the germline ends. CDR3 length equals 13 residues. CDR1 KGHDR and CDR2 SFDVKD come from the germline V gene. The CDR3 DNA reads TGTGCCACCGGGGACCATAGGGGGGAGACCCAGTACTTC. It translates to CATGDHRGETQYF.

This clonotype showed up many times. The CDR3 sequence: CASRSSDADYTF. CDR3 sequence (DNA): TGTGCCAGCAGATCCTCGGACGCGGACTACACCTTC. V usage is TRBV12-3 or TRBV12-4 and J usage is TRBJ1-2; D remains ambiguous. The CDR3 loop spans 12 amino acids. The ends were cut back, 6 bases at V and 10 bases at J, with 15 bases in the middle.

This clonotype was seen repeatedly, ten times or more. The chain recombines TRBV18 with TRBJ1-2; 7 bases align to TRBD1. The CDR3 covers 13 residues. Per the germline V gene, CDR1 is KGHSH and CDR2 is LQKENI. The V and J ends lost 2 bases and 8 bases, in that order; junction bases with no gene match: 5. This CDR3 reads CASSPEGARGYTF. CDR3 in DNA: TGTGCCAGCTCACCAGAGGGGGCCAGGGGCTACACCTTC.